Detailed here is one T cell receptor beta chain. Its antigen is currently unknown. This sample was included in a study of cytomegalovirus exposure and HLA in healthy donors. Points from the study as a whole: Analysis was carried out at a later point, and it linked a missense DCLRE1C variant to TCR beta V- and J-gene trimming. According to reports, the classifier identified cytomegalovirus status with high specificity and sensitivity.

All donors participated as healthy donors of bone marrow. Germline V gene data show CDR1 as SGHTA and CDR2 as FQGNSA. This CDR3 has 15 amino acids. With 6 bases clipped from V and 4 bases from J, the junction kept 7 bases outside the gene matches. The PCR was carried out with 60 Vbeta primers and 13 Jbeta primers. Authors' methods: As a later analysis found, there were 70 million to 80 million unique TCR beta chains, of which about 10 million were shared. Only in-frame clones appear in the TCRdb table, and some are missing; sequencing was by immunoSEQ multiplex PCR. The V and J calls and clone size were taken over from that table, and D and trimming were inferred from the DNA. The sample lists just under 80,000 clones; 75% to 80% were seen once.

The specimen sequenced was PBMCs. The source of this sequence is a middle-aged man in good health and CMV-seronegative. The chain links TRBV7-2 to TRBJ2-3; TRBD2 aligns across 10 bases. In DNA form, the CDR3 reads TGTGCCAGCAGTCTGGGACTAGCGACGTCAGATACGCAGTATTTT. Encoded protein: CASSLGLATSDTQYF.